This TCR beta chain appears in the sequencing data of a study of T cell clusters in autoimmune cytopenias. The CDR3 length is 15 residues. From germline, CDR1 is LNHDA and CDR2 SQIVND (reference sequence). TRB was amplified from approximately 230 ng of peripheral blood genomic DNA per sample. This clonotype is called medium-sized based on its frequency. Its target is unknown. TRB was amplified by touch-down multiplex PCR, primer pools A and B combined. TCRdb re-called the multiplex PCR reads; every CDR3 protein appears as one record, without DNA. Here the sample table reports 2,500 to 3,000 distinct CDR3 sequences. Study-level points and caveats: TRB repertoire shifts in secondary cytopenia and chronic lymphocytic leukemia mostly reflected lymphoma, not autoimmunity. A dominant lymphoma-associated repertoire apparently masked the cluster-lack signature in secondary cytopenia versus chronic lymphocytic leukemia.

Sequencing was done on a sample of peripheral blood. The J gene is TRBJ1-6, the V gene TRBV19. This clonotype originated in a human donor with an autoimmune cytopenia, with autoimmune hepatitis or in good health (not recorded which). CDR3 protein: CASKEGISYNSPLHF.